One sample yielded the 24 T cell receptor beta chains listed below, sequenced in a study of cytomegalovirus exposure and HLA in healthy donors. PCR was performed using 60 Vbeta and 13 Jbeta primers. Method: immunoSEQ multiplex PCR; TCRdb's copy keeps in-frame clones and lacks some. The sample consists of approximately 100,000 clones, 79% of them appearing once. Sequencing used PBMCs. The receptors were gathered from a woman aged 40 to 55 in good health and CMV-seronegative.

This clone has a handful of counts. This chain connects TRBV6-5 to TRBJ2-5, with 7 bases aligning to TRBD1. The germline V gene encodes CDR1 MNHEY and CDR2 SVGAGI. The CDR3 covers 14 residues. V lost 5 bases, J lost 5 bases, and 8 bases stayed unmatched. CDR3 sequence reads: CASSTSTGLETQYF. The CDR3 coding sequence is TGTGCCAGCAGTACATCGACAGGGTTGGAGACCCAGTACTTC.

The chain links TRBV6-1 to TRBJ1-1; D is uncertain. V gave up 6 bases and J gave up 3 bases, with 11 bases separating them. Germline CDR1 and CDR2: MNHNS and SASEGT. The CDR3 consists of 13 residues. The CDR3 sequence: CASRPVYYTEAFF. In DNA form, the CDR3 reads TGTGCCAGCAGGCCTGTCTATTACACTGAAGCTTTCTTT.

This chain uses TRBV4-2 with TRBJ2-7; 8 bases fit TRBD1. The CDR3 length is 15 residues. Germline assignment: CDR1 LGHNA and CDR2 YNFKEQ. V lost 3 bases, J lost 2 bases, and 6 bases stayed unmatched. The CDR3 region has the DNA TGTGCCAGCAGCCAGGGCAGGGGGCTCACCTACGAGCAGTACTTC. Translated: CASSQGRGLTYEQYF.

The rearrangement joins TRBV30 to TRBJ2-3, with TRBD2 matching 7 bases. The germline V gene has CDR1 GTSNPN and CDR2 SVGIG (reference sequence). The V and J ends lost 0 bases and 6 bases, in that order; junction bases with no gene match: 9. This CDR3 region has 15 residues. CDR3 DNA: TGTGCCTGGAGTGTCCTCGGGGGGAAGGGGGATACGCAGTATTTT. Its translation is CAWSVLGGKGDTQYF.

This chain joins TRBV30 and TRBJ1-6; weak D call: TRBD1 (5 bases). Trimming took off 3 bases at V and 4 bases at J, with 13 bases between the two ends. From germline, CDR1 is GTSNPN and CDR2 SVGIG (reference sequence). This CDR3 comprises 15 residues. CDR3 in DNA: TGTGCCTGGAGCCGACCGGGACTTTATAATTCACCCCTCCACTTT. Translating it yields CAWSRPGLYNSPLHF.

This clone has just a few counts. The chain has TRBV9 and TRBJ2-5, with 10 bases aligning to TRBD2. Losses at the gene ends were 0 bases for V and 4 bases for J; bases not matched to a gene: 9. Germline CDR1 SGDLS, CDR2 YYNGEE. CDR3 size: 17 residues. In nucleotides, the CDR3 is TGTGCCAGCAGCGTAGCTCCTCTAGCGGGAGTAGGAGAGACCCAGTACTTC. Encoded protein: CASSVAPLAGVGETQYF.

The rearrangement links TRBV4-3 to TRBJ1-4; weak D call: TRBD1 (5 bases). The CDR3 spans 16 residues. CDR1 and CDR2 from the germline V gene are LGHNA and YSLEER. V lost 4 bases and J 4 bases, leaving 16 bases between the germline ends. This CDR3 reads CASSLNVQGYNEKLFF. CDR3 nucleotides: TGCGCCAGCAGCCTTAACGTCCAGGGCTATAATGAAAAACTGTTTTTT.

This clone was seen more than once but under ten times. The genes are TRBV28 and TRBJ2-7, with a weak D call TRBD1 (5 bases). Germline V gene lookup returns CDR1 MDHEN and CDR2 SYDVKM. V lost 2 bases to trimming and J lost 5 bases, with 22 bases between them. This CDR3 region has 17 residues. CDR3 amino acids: CASSLRAGPRAGNEQYF. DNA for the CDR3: TGTGCCAGCAGTTTAAGGGCAGGACCTAGGGCAGGGAACGAGCAGTACTTC. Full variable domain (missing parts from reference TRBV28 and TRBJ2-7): DVKVTQSSRYLVKRTGEKVFLECVQDMDHENMFWYRQDPGLGLRLIYFSYDVKMKEKGDIPEGYSVSREKKERFSLILESASTNQTSMYLCASSLRAGPRAGNEQYFGPGTRLTVT.

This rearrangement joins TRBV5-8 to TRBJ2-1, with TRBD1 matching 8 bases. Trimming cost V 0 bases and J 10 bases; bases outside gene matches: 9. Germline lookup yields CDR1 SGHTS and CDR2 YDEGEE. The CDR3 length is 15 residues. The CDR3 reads CASSLGTGPAREQFF. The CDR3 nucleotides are TGTGCCAGCAGCTTGGGGACAGGGCCGGCTCGGGAGCAGTTCTTC. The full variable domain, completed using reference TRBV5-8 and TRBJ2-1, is EAGVTQSPTHLIKTRGQQATLRCSPISGHTSVYWYQQALGLGLQFLLWYDEGEERNRGNFPPRFSGRQFPNYSSELNVNALELEDSALYLCASSLGTGPAREQFFGPGTRLTVL.

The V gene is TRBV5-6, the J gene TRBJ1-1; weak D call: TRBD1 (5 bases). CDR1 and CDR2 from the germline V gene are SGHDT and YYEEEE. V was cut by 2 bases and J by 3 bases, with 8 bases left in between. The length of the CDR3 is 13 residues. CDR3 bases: TGTGCCAGCAGCTTTGGGGCTGACACTGAAGCTTTCTTT. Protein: CASSFGADTEAFF.

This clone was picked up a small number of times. CDR3 coding DNA: TGTGCCAGCAGCCAAGAAGGTTCGGGACAGGGGTCCTATGGCTACACCTTC. Protein sequence: CASSQEGSGQGSYGYTF. The V gene is TRBV4-2, the J gene TRBJ1-2; 10 bases are shared with TRBD1. This CDR3 comprises 17 residues. The J segment lost 4 bases and the V segment lost 0 bases, leaving 8 bases of the junction unmatched. Germline V lookup: CDR1 LGHNA, CDR2 YNFKEQ.

CDR3 bases: TGTGCCTGGAGCGGGAGGGCGGGGTACAATGAGCAGTTCTTC. Protein: CAWSGRAGYNEQFF. The chain combines TRBV30 with TRBJ2-1, with 8 bases lining up with TRBD2. V gave up 3 bases and J gave up 4 bases; unmatched junction bases: 5. The CDR3 length is 14 residues. Germline V gene lookup returns CDR1 GTSNPN and CDR2 SVGIG (reference sequence).

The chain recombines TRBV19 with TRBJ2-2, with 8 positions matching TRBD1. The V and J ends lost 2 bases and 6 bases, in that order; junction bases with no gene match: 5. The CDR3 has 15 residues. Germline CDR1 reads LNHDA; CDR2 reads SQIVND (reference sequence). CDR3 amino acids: CASSIPDRGSGELFF. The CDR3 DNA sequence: TGTGCCAGTAGTATACCTGACAGGGGTTCCGGGGAGCTGTTTTTT. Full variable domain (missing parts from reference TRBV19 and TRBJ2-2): DGGITQSPKYLFRKEGQNVTLSCEQNLNHDAMYWYRQDPGQGLRLIYYSQIVNDFQKGDIAEGYSVSREKKESFPLTVTSAQKNPTAFYLCASSIPDRGSGELFFGEGSRLTVL.

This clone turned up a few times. For the CDR3, the DNA is TGTGCCAGCAGTTTGAGGACTAGCGGGAGCGGAGTGACCCAGTACTTC. Its translation: CASSLRTSGSGVTQYF. This chain connects TRBV28 to TRBJ2-5, with TRBD2 identical over 13 bases. Germline V gives CDR1 MDHEN, CDR2 SYDVKM. The CDR3 totals 16 residues. With V trimmed by 3 bases and J by 7 bases, 8 bases remained unmatched. Looking up the rest from reference TRBV28 and TRBJ2-5 gives the full variable domain: DVKVTQSSRYLVKRTGEKVFLECVQDMDHENMFWYRQDPGLGLRLIYFSYDVKMKEKGDIPEGYSVSREKKERFSLILESASTNQTSMYLCASSLRTSGSGVTQYFGPGTRLLVL.

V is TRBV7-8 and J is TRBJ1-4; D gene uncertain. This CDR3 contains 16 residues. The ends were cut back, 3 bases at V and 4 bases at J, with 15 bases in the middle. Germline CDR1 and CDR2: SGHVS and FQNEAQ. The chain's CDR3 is CASSLKMSGNNEKLFF. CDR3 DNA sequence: TGTGCCAGCAGCTTGAAGATGTCCGGGAATAATGAAAAACTGTTTTTT.

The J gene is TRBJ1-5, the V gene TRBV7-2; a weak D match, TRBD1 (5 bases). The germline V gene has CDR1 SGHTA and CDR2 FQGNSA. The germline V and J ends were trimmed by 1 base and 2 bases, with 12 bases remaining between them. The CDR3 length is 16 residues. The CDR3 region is CASSLGRGTGNQPQHF. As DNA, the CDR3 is TGTGCCAGCAGCTTAGGAAGGGGTACGGGCAATCAGCCCCAGCATTTT.

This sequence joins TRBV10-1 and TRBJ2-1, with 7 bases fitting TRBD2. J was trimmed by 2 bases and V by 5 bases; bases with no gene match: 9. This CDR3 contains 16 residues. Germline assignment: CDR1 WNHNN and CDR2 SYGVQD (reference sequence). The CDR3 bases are TGCGCCAGCAGTTGGAACCTAGCGGCCCCCTACAATGAGCAGTTCTTC. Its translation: CASSWNLAAPYNEQFF.

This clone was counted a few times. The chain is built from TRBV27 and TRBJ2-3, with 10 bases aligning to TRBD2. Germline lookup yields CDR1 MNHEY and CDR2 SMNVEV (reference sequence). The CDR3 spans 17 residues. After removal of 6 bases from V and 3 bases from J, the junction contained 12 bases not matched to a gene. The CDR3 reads CASRDSPGTSATDTQYF. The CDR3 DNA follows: TGTGCCAGCAGGGATTCACCCGGGACTAGCGCTACAGATACGCAGTATTTT.

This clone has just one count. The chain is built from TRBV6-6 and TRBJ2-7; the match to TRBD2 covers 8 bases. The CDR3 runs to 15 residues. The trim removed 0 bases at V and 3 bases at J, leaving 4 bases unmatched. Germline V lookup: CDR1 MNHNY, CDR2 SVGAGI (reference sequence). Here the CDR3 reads CASSYSSGKGYEQYF. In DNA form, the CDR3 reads TGTGCCAGCAGTTACTCTAGCGGGAAGGGCTACGAGCAGTACTTC.

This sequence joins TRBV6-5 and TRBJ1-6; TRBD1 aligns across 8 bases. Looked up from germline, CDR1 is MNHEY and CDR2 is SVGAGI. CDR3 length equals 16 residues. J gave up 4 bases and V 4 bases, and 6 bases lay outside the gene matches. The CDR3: CASSSLGDRYNSPLHF. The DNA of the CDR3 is TGTGCCAGCAGTTCCCTGGGGGACAGGTATAATTCACCCCTCCACTTT.

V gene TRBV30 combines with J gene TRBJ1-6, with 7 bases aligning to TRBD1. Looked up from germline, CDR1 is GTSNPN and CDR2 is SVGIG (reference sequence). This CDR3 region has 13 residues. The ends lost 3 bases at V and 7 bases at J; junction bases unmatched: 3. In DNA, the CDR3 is TGTGCCTGGAGATGGACAGGCAATTCACCCCTCCACTTT. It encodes CAWRWTGNSPLHF. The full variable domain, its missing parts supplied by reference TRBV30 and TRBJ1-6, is SQTIHQWPATLVQPVGSPLSLECTVEGTSNPNLYWYRQAAGRGLQLLFYSVGIGQISSEVPQNLSASRPQDRQFILSSKKLLLSDSGFYLCAWRWTGNSPLHFGNGTRLTVT.

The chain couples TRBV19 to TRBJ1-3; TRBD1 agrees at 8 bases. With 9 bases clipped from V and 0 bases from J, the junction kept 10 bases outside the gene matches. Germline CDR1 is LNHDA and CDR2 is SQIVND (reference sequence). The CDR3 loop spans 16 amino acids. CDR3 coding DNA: TGTGCCAGACATAAGGACAGGGCTTTCTCTGGAAACACCATATATTTT. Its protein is CARHKDRAFSGNTIYF.

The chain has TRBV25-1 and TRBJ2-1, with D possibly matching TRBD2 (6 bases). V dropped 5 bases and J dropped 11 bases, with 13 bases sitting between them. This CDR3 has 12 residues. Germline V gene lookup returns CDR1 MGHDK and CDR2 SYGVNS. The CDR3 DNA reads TGTGCCAGCAGTCCGCGGGACGGTCAGCAGTTCTTC. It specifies CASSPRDGQQFF.

In DNA, the CDR3 is TGTGCCAGCAGCACCCGGGGGGGGCAAGTAGAGACCCAGTACTTC. Its translation is CASSTRGGQVETQYF. The gene calls are TRBV6-5 and TRBJ2-5; 8 nucleotides agree with TRBD2. V shed 6 bases, J shed 4 bases, and the junction held 10 bases outside the gene matches. Germline CDR1 reads MNHEY; CDR2 reads SVGAGI. The CDR3 spans 15 residues.